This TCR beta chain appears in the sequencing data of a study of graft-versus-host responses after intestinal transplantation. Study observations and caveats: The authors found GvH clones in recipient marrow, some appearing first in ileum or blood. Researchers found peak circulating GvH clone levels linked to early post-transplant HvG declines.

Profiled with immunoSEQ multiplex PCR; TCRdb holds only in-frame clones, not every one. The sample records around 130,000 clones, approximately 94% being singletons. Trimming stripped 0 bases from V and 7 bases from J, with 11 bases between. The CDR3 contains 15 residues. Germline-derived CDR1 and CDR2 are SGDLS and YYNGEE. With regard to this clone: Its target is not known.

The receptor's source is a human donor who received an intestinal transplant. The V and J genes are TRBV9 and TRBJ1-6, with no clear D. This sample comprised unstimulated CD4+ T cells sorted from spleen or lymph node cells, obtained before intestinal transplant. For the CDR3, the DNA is TGTGCCAGCAGCGTAGGTCACTTTACGAATTCACCCCTCCACTTT. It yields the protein CASSVGHFTNSPLHF.